This T cell receptor beta chain comes out of a study of T-cell reconstitution after alpha-beta-depleted transplantation in children. CDR1 is SEHNR, CDR2 FQNEAQ, per germline (reference sequence). The CDR3 is 13 amino acids. Trimming removed 5 bases from V and 0 bases from J, with 8 bases in between. TCRbeta library preparation incorporated unique molecular identifiers. TCRdb re-derived calls from the PCR reads in MiXCR, one entry per CDR3 protein. Altogether some 530,000 distinct CDR3 sequences are present, under 15% being singletons, with the ten largest covering about 5.4%. The sample holds many counts of this clonotype.

The receptor's source is a human donor who donated a stem cell graft to a child with combined immunodeficiency. The sequences come from PBMCs from the stem cell graft donor, collected from the stem cell graft. This sequence joins TRBV7-9 and TRBJ2-7; D unclear. CDR3 loop: CASSDGSSYEQYF. CDR3 bases: TGTGCCAGCAGCGACGGTAGCTCCTACGAGCAGTACTTC.